Below are 4 T cell receptor beta chains sequenced from a single sample in a study of blood T cells in healthy people across ages. A second PCR of 7 to 11 cycles used a sample-barcoded 5' primer and a J-beta primer mix. TCRdb re-called the 5' RACE reads through MiXCR, storing one row per CDR3 protein. The sample contains some 1.5 million distinct CDR3 sequences, roughly 27% of which appear only once. The sample taken for sequencing was blood. All receptors derive from a woman aged 25 to 45 in good health.

This clonotype occurred many times. The CDR3 is CASSGLAGEANEQFF. In nucleotides, the CDR3 is TGTGCCAGCAGTGGACTAGCGGGAGAGGCCAATGAGCAGTTCTTC. The chain links TRBV6-1 to TRBJ2-1; 12 nucleotides line up with TRBD2. CDR1 is MNHNS and CDR2 is SASEGT in the germline V gene. V dropped 4 bases and J dropped 6; count of bases not matched to a gene: 4. The CDR3 runs 15 residues.

The chain employs TRBV30 and TRBJ1-1; no definite D call. This CDR3 has 13 residues. Between the trimmed V and J ends, which lost 2 bases and 3 bases, there was a span of 10 bases. Germline V gene data show CDR1 as GTSNPN and CDR2 as SVGIG (reference sequence). The CDR3 sequence: CAWSRTLDTEAFF. CDR3 bases: TGTGCCTGGAGTCGTACGTTGGACACTGAAGCTTTCTTT.

This clonotype was found many times. The DNA of the CDR3 is TGTGCCATCAGTGGGGACGGATACGAGCAGTACTTC. It encodes CAISGDGYEQYF. The chain uses TRBV10-3 and TRBJ2-7, with D possibly called TRBD1 or TRBD2 (5 bases each). V was clipped by 4 bases and J by 4 bases, with 8 bases between them. The germline gives CDR1 ENHRY, CDR2 SYGVKD. This CDR3 has 12 amino acids.

The chain couples TRBV20-1 to TRBJ2-3; 8 bases are shared with TRBD2. Per germline, CDR1 DFQATT and CDR2 SNEGSKA (reference sequence). V shed 3 bases and J 2 bases; nucleotides not matched to a gene: 7. This CDR3 is 15 amino acids long. The CDR3 region is CSASKTSAHTDTQYF. DNA of the CDR3: TGCAGTGCTAGTAAGACTAGCGCCCACACAGATACGCAGTATTTT.